This TCR beta chain originates from a study of cytomegalovirus exposure and HLA in healthy donors. Overall study context: In a previous analysis, about 100 million unique TCR beta sequences were found from 170 million or so T cells. Whole-study findings and limits: The study assumed roughly uniform donor sequencing depth for presence/absence analyses. For most TCR sequences rarity was the rule, although some public TCRs occurred in many donors. Productive status was seen about 87% or about 30% of the time for most TCR beta V segments in an earlier analysis.

Primers included in the PCR were 60 Vbeta and 13 Jbeta primers. Repertoires were generated with immunoSEQ multiplex PCR, while TCRdb's copy carries only in-frame clones and drops some. This sample has about 140,000 clones, with about 81% found just once. Concerning this clone: Its matching antigen is unknown.

Sequenced material: PBMCs. The clonotype was recovered from a woman aged 45-59 years in good health and CMV-seropositive.

The chain's CDR3 is CASSLVNRGNYGYTF. In DNA form, the CDR3 reads TGTGCCAGCAGTCTCGTAAACAGGGGAAACTATGGCTACACCTTC. This sequence joins TRBV28 and TRBJ1-2, with TRBD1 identical over 7 bases. The CDR3 extends over 15 amino acids. Germline V CDR1 and CDR2: MDHEN, SYDVKM. Losses at the gene ends were 5 bases for V and 2 bases for J; bases not matched to a gene: 8.